Sequencing of this T cell receptor beta chain was carried out in a study of blood T cell repertoires in COVID-19. Study context: Researchers got acute and convalescent COVID-19 samples from the United States, Italy and Spain.

Living in 24 US areas, the participants were between about 18 and 90 years of age. The study counted Cohort 3 donors as recovered given two negative PCRs, clearance, or symptom resolution. Trimming removed 5 bases from V and 7 bases from J; junction bases left unmatched: 4. CDR1 and CDR2 (germline): SEHNR, FQNEAQ (reference sequence). CDR3 size: 12 residues. Source study methods: Amplification from reference gene primers served as the basis for estimated nucleated cell counts. Libraries were prepared by immunoSEQ multiplex PCR; TCRdb keeps only in-frame clonotypes and omits some of them. V, J and clone size are those of that table, while D and trimming were read from the DNA. The table has 140,000 to 150,000 clones, about 90% seen once.

The clonotype was recovered from a man aged 55 to 69 who had recovered from COVID-19. The material sequenced was PBMCs or T cells enriched from blood (not recorded which). The genes are TRBV7-9 and TRBJ1-1, with TRBD1 identical over 7 bases. This CDR3 reads CASSHRGIEAFF. CDR3 DNA sequence: TGTGCCAGCAGCCACAGGGGAATTGAAGCTTTCTTT.